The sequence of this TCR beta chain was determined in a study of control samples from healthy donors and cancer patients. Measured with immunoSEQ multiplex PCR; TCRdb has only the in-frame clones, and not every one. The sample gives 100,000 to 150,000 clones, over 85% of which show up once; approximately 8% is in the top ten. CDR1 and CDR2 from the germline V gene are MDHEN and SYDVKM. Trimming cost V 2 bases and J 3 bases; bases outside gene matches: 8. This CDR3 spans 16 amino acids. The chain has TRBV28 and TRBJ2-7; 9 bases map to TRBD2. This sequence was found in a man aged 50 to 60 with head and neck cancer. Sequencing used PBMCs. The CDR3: CASSLEPSGRFYEQYF. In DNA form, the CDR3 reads TGTGCCAGCAGTTTAGAACCGAGCGGGAGGTTCTACGAGCAGTACTTC.